Following are 2 T cell receptor beta chains from one sample sequenced in a study of T cell repertoires in ileal Crohn's disease. Clones were read by immunoSEQ multiplex PCR, and TCRdb kept only the in-frame ones, dropping some. This table has roughly 1,400 clones, roughly 85% appearing once. The sequencing input was ileal tissue. The receptor set was obtained from an adult with Crohn's disease.

The CDR3 coding sequence is TGCGCCAGCAGCTCCCTAGGGGTGGAAGCACTGTTTTTT. It translates to CASSSLGVEALFF. The chain recombines TRBV5-1 with TRBJ1-4, with TRBD1 as a possible D gene (5 bases). This CDR3 region has 13 residues. Between the trimmed V and J ends, which lost 3 bases and 13 bases, there was a span of 16 bases. Germline V CDR1 and CDR2: SGHRS, YFSETQ.

This clone was recorded once. V gene TRBV5-1 combines with J gene TRBJ2-3; no firm D call. Germline values: CDR1 SGHRS, CDR2 YFSETQ. The CDR3 extends over 15 amino acids. V shed 2 bases and J shed 3 bases, with 13 bases lying between them. This CDR3 is CASSFTPTGTDTQYF. CDR3 coding DNA: TGCGCCAGCAGCTTTACGCCGACTGGTACAGATACGCAGTATTTT.